Included here is one T cell receptor (beta chain) sequence, with context. The antigen it recognizes is unknown. It has no much larger one-base neighbor in the sample; base qualities were not kept. The sample is drawn from a study of T cell changes during pregnancy in multiple sclerosis (dated by TCRdb to about 2019). General notes on the study: In women with multiple sclerosis, the researchers looked at how the T cell repertoire shifted as pregnancy progressed.

Library construction relied on the immunoSEQ multiplex PCR assay. The table was pulled from immuneACCESS by TCRdb, which kept in-frame rearrangements only. Such tables lose some clones; where checked, under half of the loss comes from unresolved V genes, and the rest has no known cause. The sample yields 85,000 to 100,000 clones; around 92% were counted once. The ten most abundant clones make up over 2% of the sample. The TCR was taken from a female donor with multiple sclerosis, enrolled in a pregnancy study. The starting material was peripheral blood, obtained in the first trimester of pregnancy.

The CDR3 reads as follows: CASRFARTREETQYF. The DNA reads as follows: TGTGCCAGCAGATTTGCTAGGACTAGAGAAGAGACCCAGTACTTC. Recombination joined TRBV2 with TRBJ2-5, and 7 junctional nucleotides match TRBD2. In the germline V gene, CDR1 corresponds to SNHLY and CDR2 to FYNNEI. From its cysteine to its phenylalanine, the CDR3 spans 15 amino acids. Just the 45-base CDR3 DNA is kept, in frame starting at base 1. V loses 6 bases at its end and J loses 3 bases; junction bases beyond the gene matches: 10.